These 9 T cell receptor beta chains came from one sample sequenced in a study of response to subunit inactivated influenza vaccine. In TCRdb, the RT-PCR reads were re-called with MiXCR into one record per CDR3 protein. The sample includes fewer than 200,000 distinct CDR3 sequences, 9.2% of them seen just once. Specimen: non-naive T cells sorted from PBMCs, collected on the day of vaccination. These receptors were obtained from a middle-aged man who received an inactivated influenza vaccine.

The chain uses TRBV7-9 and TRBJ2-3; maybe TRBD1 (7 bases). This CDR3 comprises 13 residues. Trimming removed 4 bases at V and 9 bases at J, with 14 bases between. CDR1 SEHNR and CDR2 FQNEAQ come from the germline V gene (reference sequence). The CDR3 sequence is CASSSGGTVTQYF. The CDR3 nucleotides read TGTGCCAGCAGCTCAGGAGGGACAGTAACGCAGTATTTT.

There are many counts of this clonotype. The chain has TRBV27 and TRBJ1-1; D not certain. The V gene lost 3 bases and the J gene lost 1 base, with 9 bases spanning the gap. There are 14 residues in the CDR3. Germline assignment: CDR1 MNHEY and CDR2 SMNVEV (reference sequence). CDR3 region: CASSFLTGNTEAFF. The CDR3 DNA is TGTGCCAGCAGTTTCCTCACTGGGAACACTGAAGCTTTCTTT.

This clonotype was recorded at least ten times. The CDR3 nucleotides read TGTGCCTGGAGAGGAAGACAGCGGGAGACCCAGTACTTC. Protein: CAWRGRQRETQYF. The rearrangement uses TRBV30 and TRBJ2-5; D may match TRBD1 or TRBD2 (5 bases each). This CDR3 is built from 13 residues. Deletions cut 3 bases from V and 5 bases from J, with 13 bases between. Germline values: CDR1 GTSNPN, CDR2 SVGIG (reference sequence).

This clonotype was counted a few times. CDR3 protein: CASSVGAQIPRGGNYGYTF. The CDR3 DNA follows: TGTGCCAGCAGCGTAGGAGCCCAAATACCCCGGGGGGGGAACTATGGCTACACCTTC. The chain is built from TRBV9 and TRBJ1-2, with D possibly TRBD1 on 5 matching bases. V lost 0 bases and J lost 2, with 23 bases in between. Looked up from germline, CDR1 is SGDLS and CDR2 is YYNGEE. There are 19 residues in the CDR3.

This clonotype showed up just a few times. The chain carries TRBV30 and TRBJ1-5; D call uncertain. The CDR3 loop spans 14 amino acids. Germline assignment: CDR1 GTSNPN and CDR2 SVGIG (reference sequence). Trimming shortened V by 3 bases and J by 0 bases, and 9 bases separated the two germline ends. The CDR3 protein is CAWSPGDSNQPQHF. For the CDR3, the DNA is TGTGCCTGGAGCCCGGGTGATAGCAATCAGCCCCAGCATTTT.

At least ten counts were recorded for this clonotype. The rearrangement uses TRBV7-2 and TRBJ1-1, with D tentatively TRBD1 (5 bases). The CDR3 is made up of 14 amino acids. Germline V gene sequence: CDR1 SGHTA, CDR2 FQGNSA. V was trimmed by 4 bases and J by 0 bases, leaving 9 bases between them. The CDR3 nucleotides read TGTGCCAGCAGCTGGGGCGGCCTGAACACTGAAGCTTTCTTT. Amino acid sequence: CASSWGGLNTEAFF.

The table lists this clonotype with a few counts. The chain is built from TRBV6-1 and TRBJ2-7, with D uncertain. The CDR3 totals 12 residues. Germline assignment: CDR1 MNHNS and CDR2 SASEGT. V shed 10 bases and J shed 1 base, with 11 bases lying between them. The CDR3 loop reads CATGRDSYEQYF. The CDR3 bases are TGTGCCACGGGTAGGGATTCCTACGAGCAGTACTTC.

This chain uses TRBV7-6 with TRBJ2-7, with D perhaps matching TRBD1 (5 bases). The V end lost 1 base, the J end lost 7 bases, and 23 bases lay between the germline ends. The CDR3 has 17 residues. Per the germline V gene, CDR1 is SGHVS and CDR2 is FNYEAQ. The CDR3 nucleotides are TGTGCCAGCAGCTTAGGAATAGGGGCGGCCCAGACGAGGGAGCAGTACTTC. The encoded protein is CASSLGIGAAQTREQYF.

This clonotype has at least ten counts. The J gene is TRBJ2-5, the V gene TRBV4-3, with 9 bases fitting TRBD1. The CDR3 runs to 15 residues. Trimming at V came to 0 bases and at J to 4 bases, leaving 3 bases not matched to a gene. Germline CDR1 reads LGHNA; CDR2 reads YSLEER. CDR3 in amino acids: CASSQERTGVETQYF. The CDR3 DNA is TGCGCCAGCAGCCAAGAAAGGACAGGGGTAGAGACCCAGTACTTC.